Following are 3 T cell receptor beta chains from one sample sequenced in a study of Ad26.COV2.S vaccination and SARS-CoV-2 variants. Using immunoSEQ multiplex PCR, the repertoire was profiled, and TCRdb retains in-frame clones only, with some absent. The table records around 300,000 clones, roughly 90% of them present only once. Noted treatment: about 20 received Ad26.COV2.S at low or high dose, single or two shots; several received placebo; per-sample allocation not given. The samples date from day 63 after the first vaccine or placebo injection. Sequenced here: peripheral blood, sampled in a trial of Ad26.COV2.S vaccine versus placebo. Every receptor here comes from a person aged 18-65 years who received the Ad26.COV2.S COVID-19 vaccine or a placebo.

The chain couples TRBV5-1 to TRBJ1-2, with 7 nucleotides matching TRBD1. The V gene end was trimmed by 4 bases and the J gene end by 5 bases; junction bases not matched to a gene: 8. CDR1 is SGHRS, CDR2 YFSETQ, per germline. The CDR3 is 14 residues long. CDR3 in amino acids: CASSAGGGPYGYTF. CDR3 DNA: TGCGCCAGCAGCGCAGGGGGAGGGCCTTATGGCTACACCTTC.

V is TRBV7-9 and J is TRBJ1-6; D might be TRBD1 (6 bases). V shed 6 bases and J shed 0 bases, with 15 bases lying between them. Germline V gene data show CDR1 as SEHNR and CDR2 as FQNEAQ (reference sequence). The CDR3 runs to 17 residues. The CDR3 spells CASSDTGFPSYNSPLHF. Here the CDR3 DNA reads TGTGCCAGCAGTGACACAGGGTTCCCCTCCTATAATTCACCCCTCCACTTT.

The rearrangement links TRBV6-2 or TRBV6-3 to TRBJ1-2; D uncertain. CDR3 length: 13 amino acids. Germline V gene sequence: CDR1 MNHEY, CDR2 SVGEGT. Trimming shortened V by 6 bases and J by 4 bases, and 12 bases separated the two germline ends. The CDR3 DNA sequence: TGTGCCAGCAGCTCCTCGGTGGTCTATGGCTACACCTTC. This translates into CASSSSVVYGYTF.